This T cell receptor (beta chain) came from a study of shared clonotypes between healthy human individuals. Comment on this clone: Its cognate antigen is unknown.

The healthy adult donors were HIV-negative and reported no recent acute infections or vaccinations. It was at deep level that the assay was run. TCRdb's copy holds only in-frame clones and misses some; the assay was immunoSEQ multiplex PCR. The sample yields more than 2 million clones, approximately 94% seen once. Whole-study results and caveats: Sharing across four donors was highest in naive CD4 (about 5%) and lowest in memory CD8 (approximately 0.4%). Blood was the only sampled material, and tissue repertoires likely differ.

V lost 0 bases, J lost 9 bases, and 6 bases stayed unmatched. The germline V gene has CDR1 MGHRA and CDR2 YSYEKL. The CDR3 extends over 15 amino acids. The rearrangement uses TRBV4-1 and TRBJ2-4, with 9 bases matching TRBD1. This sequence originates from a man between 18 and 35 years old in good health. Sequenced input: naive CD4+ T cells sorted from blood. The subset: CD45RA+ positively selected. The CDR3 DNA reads TGCGCCAGCAGCCAAGAAGGGGGGACAGGGACCATTCAGTACTTC. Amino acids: CASSQEGGTGTIQYF.